Listed below are T cell receptor beta chains from one sample, sequenced in a study of control samples from healthy donors and cancer patients. Here immunoSEQ multiplex PCR was the method, and the copy in TCRdb shows in-frame clones only, minus some. The sample consists of some 80,000 clones, roughly 90% of them appearing once. Sequenced: blood. These TCRs come from a man aged 45-65 years in good health. CDR3s include the opening cysteine and the closing phenylalanine or tryptophan. Fields, in order: clone size, V gene, J gene, D gene, CDR3 DNA, CDR3 protein. A D gene is named only where the DNA matches it firmly. The size field is filled for only some rows; it gives once, few, many or a size class.

>.|TRBV5-4|TRBJ2-7|TRBD1
TGTGCCAGCAGCAGGGACAGGGAAAGTGAGCAGTACTTC
CASSRDRESEQYF
>.|TRBV9|TRBJ1-2|.
TGTGCCAGCAGGGGAGGCGGAGTCGATAACTATGGCTACACCTTC
CASRGGGVDNYGYTF
>.|TRBV5-1|TRBJ1-6|.
TGCGCCAGCAGCTCGACAGGCATTAATTCACCCCTCCACTTT
CASSSTGINSPLHF
>.|TRBV5-4|TRBJ2-3|.
TGTGCCAGCAGCTTGGGAGGGGGCACAGATACGCAGTATTTT
CASSLGGGTDTQYF
>few|TRBV29-1|TRBJ2-3|.
TGCAGCGTATTGGACGGACTTCCCACAGATACGCAGTATTTT
CSVLDGLPTDTQYF
>.|TRBV9|TRBJ2-3|.
TGTGCCAGCAGCGTATCGGGAAGTACAGATACGCAGTATTTT
CASSVSGSTDTQYF
>.|TRBV7-2|TRBJ1-5|.
TGTGCCAGCAGCTTAGAGGGATATAGCAATCAGCCCCAGCATTTT
CASSLEGYSNQPQHF
>once|TRBV24-1|TRBJ1-5|.
TGTGCCACCAGTGAAATGGGGAGTCCTAGGCCCCAGCATTTT
CATSEMGSPRPQHF
>.|TRBV10-3|TRBJ2-3|TRBD2
TGTGCCATCAGCGAGGGCGGGGGTAGCACAGATACGCAGTATTTT
CAISEGGGSTDTQYF
>.|TRBV29-1|TRBJ2-5|TRBD1
TGCAGCGCTGGCCGGTTTCGACAGGGTGGTATGGAGACCCAGTACTTC
CSAGRFRQGGMETQYF
>.|TRBV25-1|TRBJ1-3|.
TGTGCCAGCAGGGGTTCACAGGGAGATTCTGGAAACACCATATATTTT
CASRGSQGDSGNTIYF
>once|TRBV6-1|TRBJ1-3|.
TGTGCCAGCAGTGATAACGGGGCTAGCTCTGGAAACACCATATATTTT
CASSDNGASSGNTIYF
>.|TRBV2|TRBJ2-7|.
TGTGCCAGCAGTGTAACTAGCAGATCCTACGAGCAGTACTTC
CASSVTSRSYEQYF
>.|TRBV30|TRBJ1-1|.
TGTGCCTGGAGTCTTGCCGGGACTGAAGCTTTCTTT
CAWSLAGTEAFF
>.|TRBV9|TRBJ2-3|.
TGTGCCAGCAGCCAGGCGGGGGCCCGCACAGATACGCAGTATTTT
CASSQAGARTDTQYF
>.|TRBV3-1/TRBV3-2|TRBJ1-2|TRBD1
TGTGCCAGCAGCCCCGGGACAGCTAACTATGGCTACACCTTC
CASSPGTANYGYTF
>.|TRBV6-1|TRBJ1-2|.
TGTGCCAGCAGTGAAATACGTTGGGGGGTGGGAGGCTACACCTTC
CASSEIRWGVGGYTF
>.|TRBV6-5|TRBJ2-5|TRBD2
TGTGCCAGCAGTTACCCTGCTCTAGCGGGGGTAGAGACCCAGTACTTC
CASSYPALAGVETQYF
>once|TRBV11-2|TRBJ1-1|TRBD1
TGTGCCAGCAGCTTTACAGGGGAAGGGTTCACTGAAGCTTTCTTT
CASSFTGEGFTEAFF
>once|TRBV7-3|TRBJ2-7|.
TGTGCCAGCAGCTTGGGCAGAACCTACGAGCAGTACTTC
CASSLGRTYEQYF
>.|TRBV5-6|TRBJ1-5|.
TGTGCCAGCAGTCGGACAGTCCTTAGCAATCAGCCCCAGCATTTT
CASSRTVLSNQPQHF
>.|TRBV5-8|TRBJ2-5|.
TGTGCCAGCAGCCGGCAGCCCTGGGAGACCCAGTACTTC
CASSRQPWETQYF
>.|TRBV6-5|TRBJ1-5|.
TGTGCCAGCAGTTACCGGGACTCAGATCAGCCCCAGCATTTT
CASSYRDSDQPQHF
>once|TRBV27|TRBJ2-2|.
TGTGCCAGCAGTTTCAACACCGGGGAGCTGTTTTTT
CASSFNTGELFF
>.|TRBV7-9|TRBJ2-3|.
TGTGCCAGCAGCCTTCAGGGGAGGCGAGGTACAGATACGCAGTATTTT
CASSLQGRRGTDTQYF
>.|TRBV19|TRBJ2-2|.
TGTGCCAGTAGTCCCACGGACACCCGCACCGGGGAGCTGTTTTTT
CASSPTDTRTGELFF
>once|TRBV5-8|TRBJ1-3|.
TGTGCCAGCAGCTTGGCGATAACAGGGAGCTCTGGAAACACCATATATTTT
CASSLAITGSSGNTIYF
>.|TRBV2|TRBJ2-1|.
TGTGCCAGCAGTCCATCGAACCTGGGAGAGCAGTTCTTC
CASSPSNLGEQFF
>.|TRBV6-6|TRBJ1-3|.
TGTGCCAGCAGTTACGTCCAAAGGAAATCTGGAAACACCATATATTTT
CASSYVQRKSGNTIYF
>once|TRBV14|TRBJ1-2|.
TGTGCCAGCAGTCCGGGACAAGCGAGCTATGGCTACACCTTC
CASSPGQASYGYTF
>.|TRBV9|TRBJ1-3|.
TGTGCCAGCAGCGTAGAGACTGGAAACACCATATATTTT
CASSVETGNTIYF
>.|TRBV5-1|TRBJ2-7|TRBD1
TGCGCCAGCAGCCCGGACAGGGTGGCCTACGAGCAGTACTTC
CASSPDRVAYEQYF
>.|TRBV5-1|TRBJ2-6|TRBD1
TGCGCCAGCAGCTTCGGGACAGGTGGGACCTCGAGAGGGGCCAACGTCCTGACTTTC
CASSFGTGGTSRGANVLTF